A selection of T cell receptor beta chains follows, all from one sample in a study of blood T cells in healthy people across ages. TCRdb re-called the 5' RACE reads with MiXCR, one entry per CDR3 protein. Of fewer than 800,000 distinct CDR3 sequences listed, around 49% were seen once; the top ten hold around a third. Sample: blood. The receptors derive from a woman aged 60-70 years in good health. Each CDR3 is given with its conserved first and last residue. D genes are given only for firm matches. Where a row states a size, it is once, few, many or the class of an expanded clone; other rows omit it.

.,TRBJ2-1,TRBV20-1,TRBD2,CSAFALAGNYNEQFF,TGCAGTGCTTTCGCGTTAGCGGGAAACTACAATGAGCAGTTCTTC
.,TRBJ2-7,TRBV7-2,TRBD2,CASSLTSGAHEQYF,TGTGCCAGCAGCCTAACTAGCGGGGCCCACGAGCAGTACTTC
once,TRBJ2-1,TRBV20-1,.,CSAVSDSDGQFF,TGCAGTGCCGTATCCGACTCGGACGGGCAGTTCTTC
.,TRBJ2-1,TRBV20-1,.,CSAATGGRCEQFF,TGCAGTGCTGCAACCGGAGGGCGGTGTGAGCAGTTCTTC
.,TRBJ2-5,TRBV4-3,.,CASSQDASRETQYF,TGCGCCAGCAGCCAAGATGCATCGAGGGAGACCCAGTACTTC
.,TRBJ2-7,TRBV7-2,TRBD2,CASSPRLAAREVYEQYF,TGTGCCAGCAGCCCTCGACTAGCGGCACGGGAGGTGTACGAGCAGTACTTC
.,TRBJ2-1,TRBV7-9,.,CASSQFGRGRGNEQFF,TGTGCCAGCAGCCAGTTCGGGCGGGGCCGAGGCAATGAGCAGTTCTTC
.,TRBJ2-7,TRBV14,.,CASSQARTKPYEQYF,TGTGCCAGCAGCCAAGCCCGGACCAAACCCTACGAGCAGTACTTC
.,TRBJ2-3,TRBV20-1,.,CSAGRASLDTQYF,TGCAGTGCTGGGCGAGCTAGTTTAGATACGCAGTATTTT
.,TRBJ2-5,TRBV20-1,.,CSARVGETGTQYF,TGCAGTGCTAGAGTGGGGGAGACGGGGACCCAGTACTTC
.,TRBJ2-1,TRBV29-1,TRBD2,CSGQREGYNEQFF,TGCAGCGGGCAGCGGGAAGGCTACAATGAGCAGTTCTTC
.,TRBJ2-3,TRBV4-2,.,CASSQGAGADTQYF,TGTGCCAGCAGCCAAGGGGCGGGTGCAGATACGCAGTATTTT
.,TRBJ2-7,TRBV7-2,TRBD2,CASSPSLAGASYEQYF,TGTGCCAGCAGCCCTAGCCTAGCGGGAGCCTCCTACGAGCAGTACTTC
few,TRBJ2-1,TRBV27,.,CASSLRSLGEQFF,TGTGCCAGCAGTTTAAGGTCACTGGGGGAGCAGTTCTTC
.,TRBJ2-4,TRBV6-2/TRBV6-3,.,CASSYSGQGRNIQYF,TGTGCCAGCAGTTACTCTGGCCAGGGACGAAACATTCAGTACTTC
.,TRBJ2-1,TRBV6-5,TRBD2,CASSSSGPTYNEQFF,TGTGCCAGCAGTTCTAGCGGGCCAACCTACAATGAGCAGTTCTTC
.,TRBJ2-7,TRBV10-3,.,CAISESKGRSFEEQYF,TGTGCCATCAGTGAGTCGAAGGGCAGGTCCTTTGAGGAGCAGTACTTC
many,TRBJ2-3,TRBV30,TRBD2,CAWRSSGTTDTQYF,TGTGCCTGGAGGTCGAGCGGGACCACAGATACGCAGTATTTT
once,TRBJ2-5,TRBV27,.,CASSLEGGVQETQYF,TGTGCCAGCAGTTTGGAGGGCGGGGTCCAAGAGACCCAGTACTTC
.,TRBJ2-5,TRBV6-6,TRBD1,CACNNGQGVRNEQYF,TGTGCCTGCAATAACGGGCAGGGGGTGAGGAATGAGCAGTACTTC
.,TRBJ1-2,TRBV20-1,TRBD1,CSASGGGLYGYTF,TGCAGTGCTTCAGGGGGCGGCCTTTATGGCTACACCTTC
.,TRBJ1-6,TRBV7-2,.,CASSLAGGHSPLHF,TGTGCCAGCAGCTTAGCTGGGGGTCATTCACCCCTCCACTTT
.,TRBJ1-4,TRBV2,.,CASSNTGANEKLFF,TGTGCCAGCAGTAACACGGGGGCTAATGAAAAACTGTTTTTT
few,TRBJ2-5,TRBV6-6,TRBD2,CASSQGLAGSQETQYF,TGTGCCAGCAGTCAGGGACTAGCGGGCTCCCAAGAGACCCAGTACTTC
.,TRBJ2-5,TRBV15,.,CATSLHGGETQYF,TGTGCCACCAGCCTACACGGAGGGGAGACCCAGTACTTC
once,TRBJ2-5,TRBV9,.,CASSVVGGNQETQYF,TGTGCCAGCAGCGTAGTTGGTGGGAATCAAGAGACCCAGTACTTC
.,TRBJ2-7,TRBV7-2,.,CASSSGMGLYEQYF,TGTGCCAGCAGCTCGGGGATGGGACTCTACGAGCAGTACTTC
many,TRBJ2-6,TRBV29-1,.,CSVDGDLPNTNVLTF,TGCAGCGTTGACGGGGATTTGCCAAACACCAACGTCCTGACTTTC
.,TRBJ2-5,TRBV3-1,.,CAGTLAEFQETQYF,TGTGCCGGCACCTTAGCGGAGTTTCAAGAGACCCAGTACTTC
.,TRBJ2-7,TRBV2,TRBD2,CASIRTSGNYEQYF,TGTGCCAGCATCAGGACTAGCGGGAATTATGAGCAGTACTTC
few,TRBJ2-1,TRBV7-3,TRBD1,CASSPGLGQYNEQFF,TGTGCCAGCAGCCCCGGCCTGGGACAGTACAATGAGCAGTTCTTC